This T cell receptor beta chain came from a study of beta chain features in type 1 diabetes. Study results and caveats: The naive, central memory and Treg TCRB repertoires showed an apparent similarity that was greater among patients than among healthy donors. For cells with high TCR expression, cDNA sequencing could yield over-representation. Within each of all four CD4+ subsets, Type 1 diabetes patients had TCRB CDR3s that were moderately but significantly shorter.

Germline V gene data show CDR1 as MNHEY and CDR2 as SVGAGI. The CDR3 spans 13 residues. The V end was cut by 6 bases, the J end by 6 bases, with 9 bases between. Sampling consisted of one heparinised blood draw per donor, averaging approximately 120 mL. Sorting based on CD45RO/CCR7/CD25/CD127/CD95/CD27 separated CD4+ naive, central memory, regulatory and stem cell-like memory cells. Sequencing targeted expressed TCRB transcripts, as all isolated RNA had been reverse transcribed. Data came from immunoSEQ multiplex PCR; TCRdb stores just in-frame clones and leaves some out. The sample consists of 500,000 to 800,000 clones, around 12% of them appearing once. This clone was counted between two and nine times. Its antigen is unknown.

This receptor was identified in a young man with type 1 diabetes. Sequences were obtained from naive CD4+ T cells from blood. The chain combines TRBV6-5 with TRBJ1-6; D is unclear. CDR3 DNA sequence: TGTGCCAGCAGCCAAAACTTTAATTCACCCCTCCACTTT. Its translation is CASSQNFNSPLHF.